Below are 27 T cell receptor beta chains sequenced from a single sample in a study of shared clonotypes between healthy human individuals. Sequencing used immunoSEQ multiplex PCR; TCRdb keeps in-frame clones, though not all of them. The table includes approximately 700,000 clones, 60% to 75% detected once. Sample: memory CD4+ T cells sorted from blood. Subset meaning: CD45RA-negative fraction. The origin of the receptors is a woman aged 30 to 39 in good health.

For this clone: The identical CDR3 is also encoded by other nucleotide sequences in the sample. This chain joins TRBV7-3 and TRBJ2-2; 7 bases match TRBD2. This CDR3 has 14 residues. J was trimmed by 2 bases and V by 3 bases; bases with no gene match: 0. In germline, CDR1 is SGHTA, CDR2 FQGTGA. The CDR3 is CASSLGLNTGELFF. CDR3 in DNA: TGTGCCAGCAGCTTGGGACTAAACACCGGGGAGCTGTTTTTT.

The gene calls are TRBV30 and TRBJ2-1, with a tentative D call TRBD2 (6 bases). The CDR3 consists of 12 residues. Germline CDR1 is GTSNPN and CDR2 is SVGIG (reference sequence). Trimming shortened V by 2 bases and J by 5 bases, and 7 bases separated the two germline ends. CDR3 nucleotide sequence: TGTGCCTGGAGTCGGAGGGACAATGAGCAGTTCTTC. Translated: CAWSRRDNEQFF.

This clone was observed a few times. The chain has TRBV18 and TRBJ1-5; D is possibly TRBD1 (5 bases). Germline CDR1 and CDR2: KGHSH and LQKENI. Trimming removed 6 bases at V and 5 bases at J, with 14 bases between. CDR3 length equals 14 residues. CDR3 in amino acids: CASSNGMGHQPQHF. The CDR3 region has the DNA TGTGCCAGCTCGAACGGGATGGGGCATCAGCCCCAGCATTTT.

CDR3 sequence: CASRAETGASNEQFF. The CDR3 DNA is TGTGCCAGCAGGGCCGAGACAGGGGCCTCCAATGAGCAGTTCTTC. V gene TRBV6-1 combines with J gene TRBJ2-1, with 8 bases identical to TRBD1. Germline loops: CDR1 MNHNS, CDR2 SASEGT. J gave up 6 bases and V 6 bases, and 10 bases lay outside the gene matches. The CDR3 is 15 amino acids.

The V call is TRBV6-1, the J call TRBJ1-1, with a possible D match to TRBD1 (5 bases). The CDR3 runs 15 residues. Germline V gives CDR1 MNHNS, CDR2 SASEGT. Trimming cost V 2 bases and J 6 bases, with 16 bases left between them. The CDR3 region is CASSEMFQGIAEAFF. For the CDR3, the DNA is TGTGCCAGCAGTGAAATGTTTCAGGGTATAGCTGAAGCTTTCTTT.

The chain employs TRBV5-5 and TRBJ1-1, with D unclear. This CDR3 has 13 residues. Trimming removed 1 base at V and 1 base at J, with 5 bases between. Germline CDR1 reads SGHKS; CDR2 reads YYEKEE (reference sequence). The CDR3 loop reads CASSLMGNTEAFF. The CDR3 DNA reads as TGTGCCAGCAGCTTGATGGGGAACACTGAAGCTTTCTTT.

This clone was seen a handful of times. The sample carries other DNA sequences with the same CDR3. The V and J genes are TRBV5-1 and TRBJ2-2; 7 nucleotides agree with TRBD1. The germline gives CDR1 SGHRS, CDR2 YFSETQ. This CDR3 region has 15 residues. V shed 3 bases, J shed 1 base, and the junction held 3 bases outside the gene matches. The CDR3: CASSSRTGNTGELFF. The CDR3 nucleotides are TGCGCCAGCAGCTCTCGGACAGGGAACACCGGGGAGCTGTTTTTT.

This CDR3 is CSAGQGGTEAFF. DNA for the CDR3: TGCAGCGCCGGACAGGGAGGGACTGAAGCTTTCTTT. This chain joins TRBV29-1 and TRBJ1-1, with 8 nucleotides matching TRBD1. The CDR3 loop spans 12 amino acids. J lost 5 bases, V lost 7 bases, and 6 bases had no gene match. Looked up from germline, CDR1 is SQVTM and CDR2 is ANQGSEA.

The CDR3 here is CASSLKGVGLSEQYF. In nucleotides, the CDR3 is TGTGCCAGCAGTTTAAAGGGAGTAGGTCTTTCCGAGCAGTACTTC. V is TRBV27 and J is TRBJ2-7; maybe TRBD2 (5 bases). CDR3 length equals 15 residues. Germline V gene sequence: CDR1 MNHEY, CDR2 SMNVEV (reference sequence). V gave up 2 bases and J gave up 6 bases, with 17 bases separating them.

CDR3 in amino acids: CASIHRGLNTGELFF. The CDR3 DNA is TGTGCCAGCATTCACAGGGGCCTAAACACCGGGGAGCTGTTTTTT. The chain links TRBV28 to TRBJ2-2; 7 bases are a match to TRBD1. Per germline, CDR1 MDHEN and CDR2 SYDVKM. V dropped 7 bases and J dropped 2; count of bases not matched to a gene: 7. This CDR3 region has 15 residues.

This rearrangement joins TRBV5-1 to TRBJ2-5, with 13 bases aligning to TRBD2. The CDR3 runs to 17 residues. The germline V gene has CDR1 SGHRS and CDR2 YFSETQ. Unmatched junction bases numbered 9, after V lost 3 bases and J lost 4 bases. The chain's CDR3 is CASSWTRTSGRGETQYF. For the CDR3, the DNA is TGCGCCAGCAGCTGGACTCGGACTAGCGGGAGAGGAGAGACCCAGTACTTC.

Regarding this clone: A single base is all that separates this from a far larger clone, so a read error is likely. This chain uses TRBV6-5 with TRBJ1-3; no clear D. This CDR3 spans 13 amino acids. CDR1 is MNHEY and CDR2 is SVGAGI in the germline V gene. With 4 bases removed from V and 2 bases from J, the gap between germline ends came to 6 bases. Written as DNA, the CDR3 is TGTGCCAGCAGTTTCTCGGCTGGAAACACCATATATTTT. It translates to CASSFSAGNTIYF.

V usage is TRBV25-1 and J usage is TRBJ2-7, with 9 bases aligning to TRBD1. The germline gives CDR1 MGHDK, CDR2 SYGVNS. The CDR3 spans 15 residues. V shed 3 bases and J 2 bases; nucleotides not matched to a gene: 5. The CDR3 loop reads CASSDMDRGPYEQYF. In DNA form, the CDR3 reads TGTGCCAGCAGTGACATGGACAGGGGTCCCTACGAGCAGTACTTC.

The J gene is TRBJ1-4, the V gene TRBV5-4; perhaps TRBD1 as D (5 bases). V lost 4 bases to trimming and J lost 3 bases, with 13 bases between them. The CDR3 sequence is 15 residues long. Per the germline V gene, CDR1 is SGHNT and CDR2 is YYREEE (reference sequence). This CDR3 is CASSASTASNEKLFF. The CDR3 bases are TGTGCCAGCAGCGCATCGACAGCCTCTAATGAAAAACTGTTTTTT.

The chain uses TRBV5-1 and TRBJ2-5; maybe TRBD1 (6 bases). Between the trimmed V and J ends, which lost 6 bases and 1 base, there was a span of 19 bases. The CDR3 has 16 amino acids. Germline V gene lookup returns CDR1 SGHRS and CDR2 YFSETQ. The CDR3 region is CASNPRDRRSQETQYF. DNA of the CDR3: TGCGCCAGCAACCCCCGAGACAGGAGGTCCCAAGAGACCCAGTACTTC.

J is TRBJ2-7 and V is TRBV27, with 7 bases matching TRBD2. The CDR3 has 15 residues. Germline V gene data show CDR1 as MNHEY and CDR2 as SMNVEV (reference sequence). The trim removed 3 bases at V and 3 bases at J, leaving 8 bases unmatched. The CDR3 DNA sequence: TGTGCCAGCAGTTTCTCACCGGGAGGCGTCTACGAGCAGTACTTC. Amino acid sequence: CASSFSPGGVYEQYF.

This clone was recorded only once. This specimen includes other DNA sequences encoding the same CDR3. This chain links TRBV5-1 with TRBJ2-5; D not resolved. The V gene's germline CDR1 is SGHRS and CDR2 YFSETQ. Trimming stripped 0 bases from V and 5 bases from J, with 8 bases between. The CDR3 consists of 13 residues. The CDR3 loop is CASSLASGETQYF. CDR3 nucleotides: TGCGCCAGCAGCTTGGCCTCTGGGGAGACCCAGTACTTC.

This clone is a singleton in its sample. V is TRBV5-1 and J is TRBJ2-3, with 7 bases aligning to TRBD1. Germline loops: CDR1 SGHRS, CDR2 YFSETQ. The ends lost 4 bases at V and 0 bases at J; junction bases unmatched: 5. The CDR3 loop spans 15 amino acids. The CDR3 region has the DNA TGCGCCAGCAGCGGGGACAGACCTAGCACAGATACGCAGTATTTT. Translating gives CASSGDRPSTDTQYF.

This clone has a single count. CDR3 nucleotides: TGTGCCAGCAGCACTAGCGGGGAAGAGACCCAGTACTTC. Translation gives CASSTSGEETQYF. The chain couples TRBV7-7 to TRBJ2-5; 10 bases line up with TRBD2. CDR3 length: 13 residues. V shed 5 bases, J shed 3 bases, and the junction held 0 bases outside the gene matches. Per the germline V gene, CDR1 is SSHAT and CDR2 is FNYEAQ (reference sequence).

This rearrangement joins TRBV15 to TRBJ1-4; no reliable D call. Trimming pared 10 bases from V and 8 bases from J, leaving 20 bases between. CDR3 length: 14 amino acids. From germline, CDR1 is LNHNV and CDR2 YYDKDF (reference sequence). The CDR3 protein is CASSHPGPLEKLFF. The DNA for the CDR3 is TGTGCCAGTTCGCACCCCGGCCCGTTGGAAAAACTGTTTTTT.

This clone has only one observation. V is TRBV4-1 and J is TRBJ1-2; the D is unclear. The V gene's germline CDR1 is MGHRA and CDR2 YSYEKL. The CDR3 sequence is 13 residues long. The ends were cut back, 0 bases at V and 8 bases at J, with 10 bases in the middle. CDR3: CASSQDLGRGYTF. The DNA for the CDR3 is TGCGCCAGCAGCCAAGATCTGGGTCGGGGCTACACCTTC.

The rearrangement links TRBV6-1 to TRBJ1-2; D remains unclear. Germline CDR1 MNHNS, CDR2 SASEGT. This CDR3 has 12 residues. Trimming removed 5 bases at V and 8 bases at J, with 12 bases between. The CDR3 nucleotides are TGTGCCAGCAGTCTTGGGATCCGGGGCTACACCTTC. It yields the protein CASSLGIRGYTF.

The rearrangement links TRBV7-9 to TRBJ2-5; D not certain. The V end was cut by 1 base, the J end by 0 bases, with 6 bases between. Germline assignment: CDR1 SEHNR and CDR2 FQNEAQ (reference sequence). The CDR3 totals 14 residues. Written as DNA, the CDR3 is TGTGCCAGCAGCTTAGTTCGGCACCAAGAGACCCAGTACTTC. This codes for CASSLVRHQETQYF.

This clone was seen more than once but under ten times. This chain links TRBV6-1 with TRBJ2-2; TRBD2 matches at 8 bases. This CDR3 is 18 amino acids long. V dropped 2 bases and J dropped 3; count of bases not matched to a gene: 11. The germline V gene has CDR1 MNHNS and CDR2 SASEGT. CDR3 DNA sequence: TGTGCCAGCAGTGAACCTGGTAGCGGGAAGGGGCACACCGGGGAGCTGTTTTTT. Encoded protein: CASSEPGSGKGHTGELFF.

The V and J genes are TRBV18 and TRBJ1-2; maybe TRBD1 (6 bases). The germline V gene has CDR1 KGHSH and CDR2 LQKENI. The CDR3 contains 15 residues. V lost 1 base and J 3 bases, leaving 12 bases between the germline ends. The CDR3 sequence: CASSPRQEIDYGYTF. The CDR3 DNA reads TGTGCCAGCTCACCACGACAGGAGATTGACTATGGCTACACCTTC. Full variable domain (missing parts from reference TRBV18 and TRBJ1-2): NAGVMQNPRHLVRRRGQEARLRCSPMKGHSHVYWYRQLPEEGLKFMVYLQKENIIDESGMPKERFSAEFPKEGPSILRIQQVVRGDSAAYFCASSPRQEIDYGYTFGSGTRLTVV.

CDR3 coding DNA: TGCAGCGCCACGGACAGGACATACACCGGGGAGCTGTTTTTT. It is translated as CSATDRTYTGELFF. The genes are TRBV29-1 and TRBJ2-2; 7 nucleotides agree with TRBD1. CDR3 length: 14 residues. Germline CDR1 reads SQVTM; CDR2 reads ANQGSEA. The J segment lost 3 bases and the V segment lost 7 bases, leaving 8 bases of the junction unmatched.

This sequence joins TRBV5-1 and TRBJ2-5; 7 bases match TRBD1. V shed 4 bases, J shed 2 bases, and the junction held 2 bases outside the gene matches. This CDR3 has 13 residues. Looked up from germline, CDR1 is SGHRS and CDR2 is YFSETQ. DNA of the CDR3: TGCGCCAGCAGCGCGACAGGGCAAGAGACCCAGTACTTC. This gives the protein CASSATGQETQYF.